This T cell receptor (beta chain) was captured by sequencing in a study of blood T cells in healthy people across ages. Each sample yielded at least 7 million isolated PBMCs. Through a sample-barcoded 5' primer and a J-beta primer mix, a second PCR was run for 7 to 11 cycles. Each CDR3 protein is one row after TCRdb ran MiXCR on the 5' RACE reads. Of about 730,000 distinct CDR3 sequences in the sample, about 42% were seen once. J was trimmed by 7 bases and V by 5 bases; bases with no gene match: 3. The CDR3 extends over 12 amino acids. The germline V gene has CDR1 SGHDT and CDR2 YYEEEE. The rearrangement joins TRBV5-6 to TRBJ2-1, with 7 bases aligning to TRBD1. The sample was blood. This receptor was obtained from a woman aged 60-70 years in good health. The CDR3 is CASRQQGNEQFF. In DNA form, the CDR3 reads TGTGCCAGCAGACAACAGGGGAATGAGCAGTTCTTC.